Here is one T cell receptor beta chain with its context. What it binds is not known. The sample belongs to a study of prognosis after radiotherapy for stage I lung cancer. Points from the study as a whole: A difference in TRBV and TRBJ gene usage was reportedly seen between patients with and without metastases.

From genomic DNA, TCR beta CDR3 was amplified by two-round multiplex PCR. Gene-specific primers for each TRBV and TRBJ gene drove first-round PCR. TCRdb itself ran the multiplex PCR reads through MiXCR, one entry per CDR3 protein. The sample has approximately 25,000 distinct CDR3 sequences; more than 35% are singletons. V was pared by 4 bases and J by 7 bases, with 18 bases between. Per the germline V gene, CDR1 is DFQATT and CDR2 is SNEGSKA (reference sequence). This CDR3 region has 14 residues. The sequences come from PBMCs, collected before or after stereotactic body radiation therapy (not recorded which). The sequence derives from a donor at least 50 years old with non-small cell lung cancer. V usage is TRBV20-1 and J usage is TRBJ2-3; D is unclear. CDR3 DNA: TGCAGTGCTAATATCGGGCAGCACTCGTATACGCAGTATTTT. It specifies CSANIGQHSYTQYF.